This T cell receptor beta chain was sequenced during a study of vaccination and CD4 T cells after COVID-19. Indicated treatment: roughly 10-day PBMC culture with coronavirus spike peptide pools or control peptides (ViraFEST assay). Germline CDR1 is SGHTA and CDR2 is FQGNSA. The ends were cut back, 5 bases at V and 6 bases at J, with 13 bases in the middle. The CDR3 is made up of 13 amino acids. The Oncomine TCR Beta short-read assay sequenced DNA from cultured CD4+ T cells. TCRdb called the PCR reads again in MiXCR, with one record for every CDR3 protein. The sample holds some 10,000 distinct CDR3 sequences, under 60% seen once. For this clonotype: What it binds is not known.

Sequenced material: CD4+ T cells from blood, cultured in vitro. This clonotype was obtained from a human donor who had recovered from COVID-19. The chain recombines TRBV7-2 with TRBJ1-1; no reliable D call. The CDR3 spells CASSAPGGPEAFF. The DNA of the CDR3 is TGTGCCAGCAGCGCCCCCGGTGGCCCTGAAGCTTTCTTT.